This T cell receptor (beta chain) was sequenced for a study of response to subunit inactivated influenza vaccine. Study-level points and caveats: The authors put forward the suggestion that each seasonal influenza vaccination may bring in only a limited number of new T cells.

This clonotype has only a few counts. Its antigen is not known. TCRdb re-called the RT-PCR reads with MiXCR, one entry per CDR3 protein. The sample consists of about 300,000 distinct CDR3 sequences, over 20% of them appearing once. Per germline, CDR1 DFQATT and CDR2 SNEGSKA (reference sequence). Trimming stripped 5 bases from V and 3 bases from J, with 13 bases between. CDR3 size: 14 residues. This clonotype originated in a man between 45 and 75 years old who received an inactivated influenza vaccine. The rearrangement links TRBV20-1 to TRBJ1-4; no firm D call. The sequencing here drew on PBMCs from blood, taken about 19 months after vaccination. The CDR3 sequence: CSADPRDPNEKLFF. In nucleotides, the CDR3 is TGCAGTGCTGACCCCCGGGATCCTAATGAAAAACTGTTTTTT.